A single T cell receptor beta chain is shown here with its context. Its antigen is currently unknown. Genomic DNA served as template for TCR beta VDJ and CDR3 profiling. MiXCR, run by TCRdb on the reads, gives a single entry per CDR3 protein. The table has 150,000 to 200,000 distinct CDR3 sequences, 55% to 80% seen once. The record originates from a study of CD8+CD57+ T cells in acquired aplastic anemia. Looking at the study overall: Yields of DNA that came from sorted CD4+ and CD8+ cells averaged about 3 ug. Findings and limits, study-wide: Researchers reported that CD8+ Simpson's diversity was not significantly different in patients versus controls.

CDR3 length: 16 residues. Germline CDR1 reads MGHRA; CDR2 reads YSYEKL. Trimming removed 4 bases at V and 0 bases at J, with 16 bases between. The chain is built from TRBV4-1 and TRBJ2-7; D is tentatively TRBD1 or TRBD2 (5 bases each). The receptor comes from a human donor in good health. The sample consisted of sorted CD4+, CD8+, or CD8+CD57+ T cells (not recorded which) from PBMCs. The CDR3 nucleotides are TGCGCCAGCAGCCCTAACGCCGGGACCCACTCCTACGAGCAGTACTTC. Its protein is CASSPNAGTHSYEQYF.